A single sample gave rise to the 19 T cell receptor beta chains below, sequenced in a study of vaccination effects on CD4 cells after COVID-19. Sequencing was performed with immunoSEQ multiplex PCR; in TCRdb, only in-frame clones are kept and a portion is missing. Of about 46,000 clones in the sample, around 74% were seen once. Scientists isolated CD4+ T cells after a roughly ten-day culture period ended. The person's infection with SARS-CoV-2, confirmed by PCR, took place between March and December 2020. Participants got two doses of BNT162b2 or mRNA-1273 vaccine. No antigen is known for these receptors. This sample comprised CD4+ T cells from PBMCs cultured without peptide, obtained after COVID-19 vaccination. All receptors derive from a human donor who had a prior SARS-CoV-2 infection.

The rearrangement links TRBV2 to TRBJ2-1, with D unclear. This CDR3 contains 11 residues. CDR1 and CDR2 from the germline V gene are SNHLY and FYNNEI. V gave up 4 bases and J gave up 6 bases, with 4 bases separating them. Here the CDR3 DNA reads TGTGCCAGCAGTGTCCTCAATGAGCAGTTCTTC. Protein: CASSVLNEQFF.

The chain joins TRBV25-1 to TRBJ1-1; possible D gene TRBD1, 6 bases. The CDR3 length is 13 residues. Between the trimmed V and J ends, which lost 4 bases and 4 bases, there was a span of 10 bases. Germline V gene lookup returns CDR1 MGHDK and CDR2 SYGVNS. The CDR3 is CASSAGVRTEAFF. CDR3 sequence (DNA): TGTGCCAGCAGTGCAGGGGTTCGCACTGAAGCTTTCTTT.

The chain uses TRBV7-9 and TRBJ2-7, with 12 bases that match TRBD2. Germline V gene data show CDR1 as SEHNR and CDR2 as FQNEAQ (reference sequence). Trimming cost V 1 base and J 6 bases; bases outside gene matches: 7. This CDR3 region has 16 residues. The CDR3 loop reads CASSLGSSGRVSEQYF. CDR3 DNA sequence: TGTGCCAGCAGCTTAGGTTCTAGCGGGAGGGTGAGCGAGCAGTACTTC.

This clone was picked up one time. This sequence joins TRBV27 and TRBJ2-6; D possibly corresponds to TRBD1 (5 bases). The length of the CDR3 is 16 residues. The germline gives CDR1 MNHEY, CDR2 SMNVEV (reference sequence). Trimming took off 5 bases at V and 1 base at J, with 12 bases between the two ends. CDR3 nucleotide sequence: TGTGCCAGCAGTCACAGGCCTGCTTCTGGGGCCAACGTCCTGACTTTC. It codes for CASSHRPASGANVLTF. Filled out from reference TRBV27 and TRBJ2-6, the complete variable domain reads EAQVTQNPRYLITVTGKKLTVTCSQNMNHEYMSWYRQDPGLGLRQIYYSMNVEVTDKGDVPEGYKVSRKEKRNFPLILESPSPNQTSLYFCASSHRPASGANVLTFGAGSRLTVL.

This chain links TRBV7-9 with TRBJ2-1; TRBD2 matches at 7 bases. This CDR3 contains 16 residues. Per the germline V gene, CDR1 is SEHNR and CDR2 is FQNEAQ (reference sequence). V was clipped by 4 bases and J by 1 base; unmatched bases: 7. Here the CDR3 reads CASSSWEGRSYNEQFF. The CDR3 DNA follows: TGTGCCAGCAGCTCCTGGGAGGGTAGATCCTACAATGAGCAGTTCTTC.

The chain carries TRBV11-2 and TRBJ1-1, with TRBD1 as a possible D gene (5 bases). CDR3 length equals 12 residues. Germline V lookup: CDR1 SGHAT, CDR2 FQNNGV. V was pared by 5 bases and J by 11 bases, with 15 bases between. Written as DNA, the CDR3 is TGTGCCAGCAGCCTCAGTGGGGGTAAGGCTTTCTTT. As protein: CASSLSGGKAFF.

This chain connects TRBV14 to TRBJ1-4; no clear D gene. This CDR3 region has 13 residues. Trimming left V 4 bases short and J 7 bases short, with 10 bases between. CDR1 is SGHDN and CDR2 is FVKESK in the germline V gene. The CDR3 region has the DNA TGTGCCAGCAGCCCGGGTCGGGCTGAAAAACTGTTTTTT. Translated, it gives CASSPGRAEKLFF.

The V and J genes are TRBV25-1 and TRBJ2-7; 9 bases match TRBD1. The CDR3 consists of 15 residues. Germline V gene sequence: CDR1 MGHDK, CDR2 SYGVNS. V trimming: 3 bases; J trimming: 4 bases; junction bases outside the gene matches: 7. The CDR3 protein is CASSEPGTGTYEQYF. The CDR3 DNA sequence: TGTGCCAGCAGTGAGCCCGGGACAGGGACGTACGAGCAGTACTTC.

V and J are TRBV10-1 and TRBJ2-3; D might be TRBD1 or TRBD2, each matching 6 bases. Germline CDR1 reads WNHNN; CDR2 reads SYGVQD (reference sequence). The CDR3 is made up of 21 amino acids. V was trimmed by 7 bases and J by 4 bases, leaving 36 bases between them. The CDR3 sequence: CASTHPPTRGPFKVAPDTQYF. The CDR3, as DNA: TGCGCCAGCACCCACCCACCTACTCGGGGGCCCTTTAAGGTCGCCCCAGATACGCAGTATTTT.

The CDR3 sequence: CASSPGQGLFGANVLTF. The CDR3 DNA follows: TGTGCCAGCTCACCGGGACAGGGACTTTTTGGGGCCAACGTCCTGACTTTC. The chain carries TRBV18 and TRBJ2-6; TRBD1 agrees at 9 bases. This CDR3 spans 17 amino acids. Germline V CDR1 and CDR2: KGHSH, LQKENI. V was clipped by 3 bases and J by 3 bases; unmatched bases: 6.

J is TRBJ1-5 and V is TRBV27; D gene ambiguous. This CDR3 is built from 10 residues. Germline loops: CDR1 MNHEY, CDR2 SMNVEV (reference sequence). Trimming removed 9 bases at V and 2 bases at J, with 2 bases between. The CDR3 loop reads CASGNQPQHF. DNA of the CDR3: TGTGCCAGTGGCAATCAGCCCCAGCATTTT.

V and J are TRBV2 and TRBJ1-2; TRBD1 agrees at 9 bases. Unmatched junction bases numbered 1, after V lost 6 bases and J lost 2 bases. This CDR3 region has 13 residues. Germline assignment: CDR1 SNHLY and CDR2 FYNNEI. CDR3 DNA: TGTGCCAGCAGAGGGACAGGGAACTATGGCTACACCTTC. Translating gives CASRGTGNYGYTF.

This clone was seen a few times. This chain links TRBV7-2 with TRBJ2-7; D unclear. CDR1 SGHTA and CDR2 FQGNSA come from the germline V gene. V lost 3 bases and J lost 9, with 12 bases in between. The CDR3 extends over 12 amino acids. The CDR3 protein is CASSFGGSGQYF. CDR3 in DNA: TGTGCCAGCAGCTTCGGTGGGTCCGGGCAGTACTTC.

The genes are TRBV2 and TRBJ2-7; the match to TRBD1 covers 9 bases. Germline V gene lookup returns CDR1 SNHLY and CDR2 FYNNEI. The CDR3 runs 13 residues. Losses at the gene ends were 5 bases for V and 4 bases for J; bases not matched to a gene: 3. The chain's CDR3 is CASSRDREYEQYF. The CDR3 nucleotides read TGTGCCAGCAGTCGGGACAGGGAGTACGAGCAGTACTTC.

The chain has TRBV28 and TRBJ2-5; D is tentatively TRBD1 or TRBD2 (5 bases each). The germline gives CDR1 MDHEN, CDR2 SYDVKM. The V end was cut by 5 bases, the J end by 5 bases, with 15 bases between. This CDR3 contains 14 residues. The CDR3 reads CASSPGTLRETQYF. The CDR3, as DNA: TGTGCCAGCAGTCCAGGGACCTTAAGGGAGACCCAGTACTTC.

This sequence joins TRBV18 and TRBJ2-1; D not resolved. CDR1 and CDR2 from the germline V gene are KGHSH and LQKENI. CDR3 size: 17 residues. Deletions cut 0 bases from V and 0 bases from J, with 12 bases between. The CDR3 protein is CASSPPIPEASYNEQFF. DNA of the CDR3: TGTGCCAGCTCACCACCGATCCCAGAGGCCTCCTACAATGAGCAGTTCTTC.

CDR3 region: CASSQGYRQNRSYTF. CDR3 nucleotide sequence: TGTGCCAGCAGCCAAGGATACAGGCAGAATCGGAGCTACACCTTC. This chain uses TRBV14 with TRBJ1-2; D possibly corresponds to TRBD1 (5 bases). Germline CDR1 is SGHDN and CDR2 is FVKESK. This CDR3 is built from 15 residues. V was clipped by 1 base and J by 9 bases, with 18 bases between them. The full variable domain, completed using reference TRBV14 and TRBJ1-2, is EAGVTQFPSHSVIEKGQTVTLRCDPISGHDNLYWYRRVMGKEIKFLLHFVKESKQDESGMPNNRFLAERTGGTYSTLKVQPAELEDSGVYFCASSQGYRQNRSYTFGSGTRLTVV.

CDR3 DNA: TGTGCCAGCAGCAACCTACAGGGTGGGGAGACCCAGTACTTC. This codes for CASSNLQGGETQYF. The chain has TRBV14 and TRBJ2-5; D possibly corresponds to TRBD1 (6 bases). V lost 5 bases and J lost 5, with 15 bases in between. The germline CDR1 and CDR2 sequences are SGHDN and FVKESK. The CDR3 has 14 residues.

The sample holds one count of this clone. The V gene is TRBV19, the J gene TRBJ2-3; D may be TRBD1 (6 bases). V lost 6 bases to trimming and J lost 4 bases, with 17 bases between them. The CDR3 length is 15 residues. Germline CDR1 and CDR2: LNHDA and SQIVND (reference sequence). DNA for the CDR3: TGTGCCAGTAGAGATCAGGGACATAATTCAGATACGCAGTATTTT. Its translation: CASRDQGHNSDTQYF.